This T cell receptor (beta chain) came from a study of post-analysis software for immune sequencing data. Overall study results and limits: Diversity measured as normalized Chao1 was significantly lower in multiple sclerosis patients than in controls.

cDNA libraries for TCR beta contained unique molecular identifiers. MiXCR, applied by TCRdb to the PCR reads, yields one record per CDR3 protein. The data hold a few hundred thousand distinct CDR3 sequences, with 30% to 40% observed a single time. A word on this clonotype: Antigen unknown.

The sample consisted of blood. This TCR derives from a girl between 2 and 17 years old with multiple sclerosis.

CDR3 nucleotides: TGTGCCAGCAGCTCCTCGAAGAGCTACCAAGAGACCCAGTACTTC. Translated: CASSSSKSYQETQYF. The gene calls are TRBV25-1 and TRBJ2-5; D not certain. Germline CDR1 and CDR2: MGHDK and SYGVNS. The V end was cut by 6 bases, the J end by 0 bases, with 14 bases between. The CDR3 spans 15 residues.